The text below deals with one TCR beta chain. The data belong to a study of blood T cell repertoires in COVID-19. Study background: Acute and convalescent COVID-19 samples came from the United States, Italy and Spain. PBMCs, B-cell-depleted T cells, or T cells provided the cDNA or gDNA that made up the material.

Authors' methods: Amplification from reference gene primers served as the basis for estimated nucleated cell counts. Using immunoSEQ multiplex PCR, the repertoire was profiled, and TCRdb retains in-frame clones only, with some absent. From that table come the V and J calls and clone size; the DNA was used to work out D and trimming. The table has about 74,000 clones, approximately 85% seen once. Germline assignment: CDR1 LGHNA and CDR2 YSLEER. Trimming cost V 6 bases and J 3 bases, with 15 bases left between them. The CDR3 covers 15 residues. The V call is TRBV4-3, the J call TRBJ1-5; TRBD1 might be the D (5 bases). Sequencing was carried out using peripheral blood. This sequence originates from a man between 65 and 85 years old with acute or convalescent COVID-19. The DNA for the CDR3 is TGCGCCAGCAGTCCTGGACCAGGGCCCAATCAGCCCCAGCATTTT. It encodes CASSPGPGPNQPQHF.